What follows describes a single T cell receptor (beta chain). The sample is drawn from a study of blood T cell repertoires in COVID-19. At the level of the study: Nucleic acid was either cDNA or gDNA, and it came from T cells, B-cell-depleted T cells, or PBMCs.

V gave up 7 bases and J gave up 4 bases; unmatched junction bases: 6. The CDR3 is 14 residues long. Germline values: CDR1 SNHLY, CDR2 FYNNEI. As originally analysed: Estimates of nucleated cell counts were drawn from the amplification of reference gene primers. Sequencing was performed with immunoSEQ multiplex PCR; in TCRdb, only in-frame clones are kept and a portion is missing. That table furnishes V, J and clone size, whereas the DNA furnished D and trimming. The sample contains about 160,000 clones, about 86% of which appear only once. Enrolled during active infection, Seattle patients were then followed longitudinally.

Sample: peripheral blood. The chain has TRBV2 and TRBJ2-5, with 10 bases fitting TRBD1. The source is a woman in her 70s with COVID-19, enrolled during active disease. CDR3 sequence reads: CASIRTGGGETQYF. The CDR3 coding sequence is TGTGCCAGCATCCGGACAGGGGGAGGAGAGACCCAGTACTTC. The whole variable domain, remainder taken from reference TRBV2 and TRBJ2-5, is EPEVTQTPSHQVTQMGQEVILRCVPISNHLYFYWYRQILGQKVEFLVSFYNNEISEKSEIFDDQFSVERPDGSNFTLKIRSTKLEDSAMYFCASIRTGGGETQYFGPGTRLLVL.